These T cell receptor beta chains were read from a single sample in a study of identical twins. TCRdb re-called the 5' RACE reads through MiXCR, storing one row per CDR3 protein. In the table there are a few hundred thousand distinct CDR3 sequences, roughly a tenth of which are singletons. Sequences were obtained from memory T cells sorted from blood. The receptors were gathered from a man aged 45-65 years in good health. Both conserved end residues are part of each CDR3. Fields, in order: D gene, J gene, clone size, V gene, CDR3 DNA, CDR3 protein. D genes are given only for firm matches. Rows give clone size only sometimes, using once, few, many, or a class for an expanded clone.

>TRBD1|TRBJ2-1|-|TRBV7-2
TGTGCCAGCAGCTTACGGGGACAGGGGTACTTGGATGAGCAGTTCTTC
CASSLRGQGYLDEQFF
>-|TRBJ1-5|many|TRBV4-1
TGCGCCAGCAGCCCAGGGTTTTATAGCAATCAGCCCCAGCATTTT
CASSPGFYSNQPQHF
>-|TRBJ2-2|-|TRBV12-3/TRBV12-4
TGTGCCAGCAGTTTCCAGGGATGGGGGACCGGGGAGCTGTTTTTT
CASSFQGWGTGELFF
>TRBD1|TRBJ1-1|many|TRBV5-1
TGCGCCAGCAGCATCGGGACAGGGCGGTTTACTGAAGCTTTCTTT
CASSIGTGRFTEAFF
>TRBD2|TRBJ2-3|few|TRBV27
TGTGCCAGCAGTCCGTTAGCGGGAGATGGCACAGATACGCAGTATTTT
CASSPLAGDGTDTQYF
>TRBD2|TRBJ2-1|many|TRBV6-2/TRBV6-3
TGTGCCAGCAGCAGAGGGACTAGCAGTTCCTACAATGAGCAGTTCTTC
CASSRGTSSSYNEQFF
>-|TRBJ2-7|many|TRBV6-5
TGTGCCAGCAGTTACTCGATGCGGGTACGGGCCTACGAGCAGTACTTC
CASSYSMRVRAYEQYF
>-|TRBJ2-5|many|TRBV20-1
TGCAGTGCTAGGGAGGGGGGGGCTCCGGGGGAGACCCAGTACTTC
CSAREGGAPGETQYF
>TRBD1|TRBJ1-1|few|TRBV12-3/TRBV12-4
TGTGCCAGCAGTATAGGACAGGAGGGTTTCTTT
CASSIGQEGFF
>-|TRBJ1-1|many|TRBV7-9
TGTGCCAGCAGCTTCGGGGCTAGGACTGAAGCTTTCTTT
CASSFGARTEAFF
>-|TRBJ2-2|-|TRBV6-1
TGTGCCAGCAGGGAAAGCGGGTCGTACACCGGGGAGCTGTTTTTT
CASRESGSYTGELFF
>-|TRBJ2-1|many|TRBV3-1
TGTGCCAGCAGCCAATACGACTCGCTAGGTGAGCAGTTCTTC
CASSQYDSLGEQFF
>TRBD1|TRBJ1-2|few|TRBV7-9
TGTGCCAGCAGCTCGCTCAACAGGGGGCTGCTTAACTATGGCTACACCTTC
CASSSLNRGLLNYGYTF
>TRBD2|TRBJ2-7|-|TRBV3-1
TGTGCCAGCAGCCGGACGGCGGGGGGCACCTACGAGCAGTACTTC
CASSRTAGGTYEQYF
>-|TRBJ1-1|many|TRBV10-3
TGTGCCATCAGTGAATCAGCGAGGGCAGGTCACACTGAAGCTTTCTTT
CAISESARAGHTEAFF
>-|TRBJ2-2|many|TRBV20-1
TGCAGTGCTAGAGATCTCCGCCTAACCGGGGAGCTGTTTTTT
CSARDLRLTGELFF
>TRBD2|TRBJ2-1|few|TRBV5-6
TGTGCCAGCAGCTTGGAAGCGGGGGTATTTGACAATGAGCAGTTCTTC
CASSLEAGVFDNEQFF
>-|TRBJ2-1|many|TRBV14
TGTGCCAGCAGCCAAGCCCGGACTCACAATGAGCAGTTCTTC
CASSQARTHNEQFF
>-|TRBJ2-6|-|TRBV2
TGTGCCAGCAGTGCTTCCGGAACTGGGGCCAACGTCCTGACTTTC
CASSASGTGANVLTF
>TRBD1|TRBJ1-1|-|TRBV20-1
TGCAGTGCCAGAGGCAGGGGGGGCCTCGCTGAAGCTTTCTTT
CSARGRGGLAEAFF
>-|TRBJ2-7|few|TRBV4-1
TGCGCCAGCAGCCTTAGGCAGCGGACCTACGAGCAGTACTTC
CASSLRQRTYEQYF
>TRBD1|TRBJ1-6|few|TRBV3-1
TGTGCCAGCAGCCAGGACCAGGGGGCTACGGGAAGGTCACCCCTCCACTTT
CASSQDQGATGRSPLHF
>-|TRBJ2-5|few|TRBV10-3
TGTGCCATCAGTGAGGGCAGGAAACAAGAGACCCAGTACTTC
CAISEGRKQETQYF
>-|TRBJ1-6|few|TRBV7-2
TGTGCCAGCAGCTTAGAGGCGGGGGGTTCACCCCTCCACTTT
CASSLEAGGSPLHF
>-|TRBJ1-6|few|TRBV18
TGTGCCAGCTCACCCAGTCAGAAGAATTCACCCCTCCACTTT
CASSPSQKNSPLHF
>-|TRBJ1-2|few|TRBV20-1
TGCAGTGCTAGCCGCTCTTTGACCTACACCTTC
CSASRSLTYTF
>TRBD1|TRBJ1-1|few|TRBV20-1
TGCAGTGCTAGAAGGGACAGCCTGAACACTGAAGCTTTCTTT
CSARRDSLNTEAFF
>-|TRBJ1-2|many|TRBV10-3
TGTGCCATCACCCCCGAAGGGGGTAACTATGGCTACACCTTC
CAITPEGGNYGYTF
>-|TRBJ1-6|many|TRBV11-1
TGTGCCAGCAGCCACAGGGCTGATTCACCCCTCCACTTT
CASSHRADSPLHF
>-|TRBJ2-1|-|TRBV19
TGTGCCAGTAGTGTCGAGCATTGGAGAAACAATGAGCAGTTCTTC
CASSVEHWRNNEQFF
>TRBD1|TRBJ2-1|many|TRBV7-9
TGTGCCAGCAGCCAAAGCTTGGGACAGGGAAAATACAATGAGCAGTTCTTC
CASSQSLGQGKYNEQFF
>-|TRBJ1-4|many|TRBV5-1
TGCGCCAGCAGCTTGGGAGGGCAGCTTAATGAAAAACTGTTTTTT
CASSLGGQLNEKLFF
>-|TRBJ2-7|-|TRBV10-3
TGTGCCATCAGTGGGGGCATGTACGAGCAGTACTTC
CAISGGMYEQYF
>-|TRBJ1-1|-|TRBV5-1
TGCGCCAGCAGCTCAAGACGTAACACTGAAGCTTTCTTT
CASSSRRNTEAFF
>TRBD2|TRBJ2-1|many|TRBV18
TGTGCCAGCCTAGCGGGCCGCTCCTACAATGAGCAGTTCTTC
CASLAGRSYNEQFF
>-|TRBJ2-1|few|TRBV2
TGTGCCAGCAGTGTTGGTAACGGCAATGAGCAGTTCTTC
CASSVGNGNEQFF
>-|TRBJ1-2|few|TRBV12-3/TRBV12-4
TGTGCCAGCAGTTCCGGGCTTGTGGCGTATGGCTACACCTTC
CASSSGLVAYGYTF
>-|TRBJ1-6|-|TRBV20-1
TGCAGTGCTCAAATGGGGCCCCTCCACTTT
CSAQMGPLHF
>-|TRBJ2-1|many|TRBV5-1
TGCGCCAGCAGCTCAGGGGTGAATGAGCAGTTCTTC
CASSSGVNEQFF
>TRBD2|TRBJ2-7|many|TRBV28
TGTGCCAGCACCCAGCCGCGGGAGACGGGAGAGCAGTACTTC
CASTQPRETGEQYF
>-|TRBJ2-5|few|TRBV5-1
TGCGCCAGCAGCTTGGAGGTGTACCAAGAGACCCAGTACTTC
CASSLEVYQETQYF
>-|TRBJ2-3|few|TRBV18
TGTGCCAGCTCACAGGGGTCTGGGGCAGATACGCAGTATTTT
CASSQGSGADTQYF
>TRBD1|TRBJ2-2|few|TRBV6-5
TGTGCCAGCAGTTACTCCGCAGGGGGCGGCACCGGGGAGCTGTTTTTT
CASSYSAGGGTGELFF
>-|TRBJ2-7|many|TRBV2
TGTGCCAGCGCAAGTTACGAGCAGTACTTC
CASASYEQYF
>TRBD2|TRBJ2-3|few|TRBV4-1
TGCGCCAGCAGCCGCTCCCCTAGCGGGGGGGCGGCTGATACGCAGTATTTT
CASSRSPSGGAADTQYF
>-|TRBJ2-5|many|TRBV18
TGTGCCAGCTCACCCATCATCACAGGGCATCGAGTGGCCCAGTACTTC
CASSPIITGHRVAQYF
>-|TRBJ2-7|-|TRBV9
TGTGCCAGCAGCCCAGGGGGAGGGAATGACTACGAGCAGTACTTC
CASSPGGGNDYEQYF
>TRBD2|TRBJ2-3|few|TRBV29-1
TGCAGCGTTGAAGGACTAGCGCGCCCGACAGATACGCAGTATTTT
CSVEGLARPTDTQYF
>-|TRBJ1-2|-|TRBV11-1
TGTGCCAGCAGCTCCGGAGATGTGGGCACGAGAGCTAACTATGGCTACACCTTC
CASSSGDVGTRANYGYTF
>TRBD1|TRBJ1-2|-|TRBV10-3
TGTGCCATCAGGGGCGGTGACAGGGGATCGGGCTACACCTTC
CAIRGGDRGSGYTF
>-|TRBJ2-3|many|TRBV7-2
TGTGCCAGCAGCCAAATCCCAGATACGCAGTATTTT
CASSQIPDTQYF
>TRBD2|TRBJ2-1|many|TRBV3-1
TGTGCCAGCAGCCAAGCTCCAGCGGGAGGCTCCTACAATGAGCAGTTCTTC
CASSQAPAGGSYNEQFF